The rows below give T cell receptor beta chains drawn from one sample of a study of blood T cell repertoires in COVID-19. TCRdb keeps only in-frame clones here, not all; method: immunoSEQ multiplex PCR. The sample shows 60,000 to 65,000 clones, roughly 90% of them seen only once. Input material: peripheral blood. These receptors came from a woman over 75 with active COVID-19. The CDR3 runs from the conserved cysteine through the conserved F or W. D genes are given only for firm matches. For some rows the clone size is stated as once, few or many, or as a class when expanded; others skip it.

TRBV4-2,-,TRBJ1-4,-,TGTGCCAGCAGCCAATACATCCGGGGGGCCAGGGTTGGGGCAACTAATGAAAAACTGTTTTTT,CASSQYIRGARVGATNEKLFF
TRBV10-3,-,TRBJ2-1,-,TGTGCCATCAGTGAGTCCGGTTCCTACAATGAGCAGTTCTTC,CAISESGSYNEQFF
TRBV5-5,-,TRBJ2-7,-,TGTGCCAGCAGTCCGGACAGCTACGAGCAGTACTTC,CASSPDSYEQYF
TRBV28,-,TRBJ1-2,-,TGTGCCAGCAGCTCGCCGGGAACTAACTATGGCTACACCTTC,CASSSPGTNYGYTF
TRBV28,-,TRBJ1-3,-,TGTGCCAGCAGTTCCCCAGGAGGAACCATATATTTT,CASSSPGGTIYF
TRBV3-1/TRBV3-2,-,TRBJ1-2,-,TGTGCCAGCAGTCAGACCCGGGACAAGGGAGGCTACACCTTC,CASSQTRDKGGYTF
TRBV7-2,TRBD2,TRBJ2-2,-,TGTGCCAGCAGCTTCCCACTAGCGGGGGCTCACGCGAACACCGGGGAGCTGTTTTTT,CASSFPLAGAHANTGELFF
TRBV3-1/TRBV3-2,TRBD1,TRBJ1-2,-,TGTGCCAGCAGCCAAGTTACAGGGGCTACCCTCGGCGGCTACACCTTC,CASSQVTGATLGGYTF
TRBV3-1/TRBV3-2,-,TRBJ2-3,-,TGTGCCAGCAGCCAAGATCTCGCGGGAGATACGCAGTATTTT,CASSQDLAGDTQYF
TRBV28,-,TRBJ1-6,once,TGTGCCAGCAGTTTTGCGTACAGTCCTAACATTTTT,CASSFAYSPNIF
TRBV28,TRBD1,TRBJ1-1,once,TGTGCCAGCAGTTTGACAGGGGCGCACACTGAAGCTTTCTTT,CASSLTGAHTEAFF